Each of the 22 T cell receptor beta chains below was sequenced from the same sample in a study of cytomegalovirus exposure and HLA in healthy donors. Sequencing used immunoSEQ multiplex PCR; TCRdb keeps in-frame clones, though not all of them. Seen here are under 250,000 clones, approximately 87% observed once, and the top ten hold 4.5% to 6%. Sequencing was performed on PBMCs. Source of these receptors: a woman younger than 30 in good health and CMV-seronegative.

J is TRBJ2-7 and V is TRBV27, with 8 bases aligning to TRBD2. This CDR3 has 15 amino acids. In germline, CDR1 is MNHEY, CDR2 SMNVEV (reference sequence). V was pared by 1 base and J by 4 bases, with 6 bases of the junction left unmatched. CDR3 sequence: CASSLFVPGGYEQYF. The CDR3 region has the DNA TGTGCCAGCAGTTTATTTGTCCCGGGAGGGTACGAGCAGTACTTC.

Concerning this clone: Germline is not matched at one junction end, which may reflect a read error. This sequence joins TRBV30 and TRBJ1-2; the match to TRBD1 covers 7 bases. The CDR3 is 13 residues long. Germline V gene lookup returns CDR1 GTSNPN and CDR2 SVGIG (reference sequence). CDR3 nucleotides: TGTGTCTGGAGTGTTGGACAGGATCTTGGCTACACCTTC. Translated: CVWSVGQDLGYTF.

The J gene is TRBJ1-2, the V gene TRBV7-9, with 8 bases aligning to TRBD1. Germline assignment: CDR1 SEHNR and CDR2 FQNEAQ (reference sequence). The junction had 13 bases not matched to a gene; V was cut back by 5 bases and J by 2 bases. The CDR3 is 17 amino acids. The CDR3: CASSPFGRGHWNYGYTF. The CDR3, as DNA: TGTGCCAGCAGCCCTTTTGGCAGGGGGCATTGGAACTATGGCTACACCTTC.

Only a few counts were recorded for this clone. The rearrangement uses TRBV7-9 and TRBJ2-3; D assignment may be TRBD1 or TRBD2 (5 bases each). The CDR3 loop spans 16 amino acids. V shed 0 bases and J shed 1 base, with 11 bases lying between them. Germline CDR1 and CDR2: SEHNR and FQNEAQ (reference sequence). CDR3 residues: CASSLATLGGTDTQYF. As DNA, the CDR3 is TGTGCCAGCAGCTTAGCCACATTGGGGGGCACAGATACGCAGTATTTT.

This clone showed up just once. The V and J genes are TRBV27 and TRBJ1-5, with 8 bases that match TRBD1. The CDR3 consists of 14 residues. The V segment lost 3 bases and the J segment 15 bases; nucleotides outside the gene matches: 13. The germline V gene encodes CDR1 MNHEY and CDR2 SMNVEV (reference sequence). The chain's CDR3 is CASSFAGRGHPAHF. CDR3 DNA sequence: TGTGCCAGCAGTTTTGCGGGCAGGGGGCATCCCGCGCATTTT.

The genes are TRBV2 and TRBJ1-1; TRBD1 aligns across 8 bases. The J segment lost 2 bases and the V segment lost 8 bases, leaving 7 bases of the junction unmatched. The CDR3 is 14 amino acids. The germline gives CDR1 SNHLY, CDR2 FYNNEI. The CDR3 loop reads CASALTGVNTEAFF. The CDR3 DNA follows: TGTGCCAGCGCTCTGACAGGGGTCAACACTGAAGCTTTCTTT.

The count of this clone is one. The chain combines TRBV5-6 with TRBJ2-1, with 10 bases lining up with TRBD1. V trimming: 4 bases; J trimming: 4 bases; junction bases outside the gene matches: 8. Per germline, CDR1 SGHDT and CDR2 YYEEEE. The CDR3 spans 16 residues. CDR3 in amino acids: CASSPYPGQGYNEQFF. DNA of the CDR3: TGTGCCAGCAGCCCATACCCGGGACAGGGGTACAATGAGCAGTTCTTC.

The chain recombines TRBV18 with TRBJ1-1, with D possibly being TRBD1 (5 bases). V lost 2 bases and J lost 3, with 10 bases in between. The germline V gene encodes CDR1 KGHSH and CDR2 LQKENI. This CDR3 spans 14 amino acids. The chain's CDR3 is CASSPKGPYTEAFF. CDR3 bases: TGTGCCAGCTCACCAAAGGGGCCCTACACTGAAGCTTTCTTT. The whole variable domain, filled in from reference TRBV18 and TRBJ1-1, reads NAGVMQNPRHLVRRRGQEARLRCSPMKGHSHVYWYRQLPEEGLKFMVYLQKENIIDESGMPKERFSAEFPKEGPSILRIQQVVRGDSAAYFCASSPKGPYTEAFFGQGTRLTVV.

This clone appeared a single time. J is TRBJ2-3 and V is TRBV19; TRBD1 matches 9 bases. V shed 3 bases and J 3 bases; nucleotides not matched to a gene: 1. The CDR3 runs 14 residues. The germline gives CDR1 LNHDA, CDR2 SQIVND (reference sequence). CDR3 region: CASSIGQGTDTQYF. DNA for the CDR3: TGTGCCAGTAGTATCGGACAGGGGACAGATACGCAGTATTTT.

The rearrangement uses TRBV5-6 and TRBJ1-1; D might be TRBD1 (6 bases). CDR3 length: 12 amino acids. Germline lookup yields CDR1 SGHDT and CDR2 YYEEEE. The ends were cut back, 4 bases at V and 4 bases at J, with 8 bases in the middle. CDR3 sequence: CASSPGVTEAFF. CDR3 nucleotides: TGTGCCAGCAGCCCAGGGGTCACTGAAGCTTTCTTT.

The rearrangement links TRBV5-1 to TRBJ2-7; the match to TRBD2 covers 8 bases. V was pared by 3 bases and J by 6 bases, with 20 bases of the junction left unmatched. This CDR3 contains 18 residues. CDR1 and CDR2 from the germline V gene are SGHRS and YFSETQ. CDR3 sequence reads: CASSSLGRGGPGRGEQYF. The CDR3 DNA reads as TGCGCCAGCAGCTCCCTGGGTCGGGGTGGTCCCGGGAGGGGCGAGCAGTACTTC.

The chain employs TRBV5-4 and TRBJ1-2; 7 bases match TRBD1. The length of the CDR3 is 15 residues. V lost 6 bases and J lost 7; bases outside the gene matches: 15. Germline CDR1 and CDR2: SGHNT and YYREEE (reference sequence). The CDR3 reads CASTFQGGLLGGYTF. The CDR3 DNA is TGTGCCAGCACCTTTCAGGGGGGGCTTCTGGGTGGCTACACCTTC.

The chain recombines TRBV2 with TRBJ2-3, with a weak D call TRBD2 (6 bases). V lost 4 bases to trimming and J lost 4 bases, with 9 bases between them. The CDR3 is 13 amino acids. Looked up from germline, CDR1 is SNHLY and CDR2 is FYNNEI. The CDR3 region is CASSGRLADTQYF. CDR3 coding DNA: TGTGCCAGCAGTGGCAGACTAGCAGATACGCAGTATTTT.

V is TRBV30 and J is TRBJ2-7; D gene uncertain. Germline values: CDR1 GTSNPN, CDR2 SVGIG (reference sequence). The CDR3 totals 12 residues. Between the trimmed V and J ends, which lost 7 bases and 2 bases, there was a span of 12 bases. In DNA form, the CDR3 reads TGTGCCTATTCAGGAGCCGCCTACGAGCAGTACTTC. Translating gives CAYSGAAYEQYF.

This clone was observed a few times. The chain carries TRBV9 and TRBJ1-4, with D possibly matching TRBD1 (5 bases). Per germline, CDR1 SGDLS and CDR2 YYNGEE. V was pared by 4 bases and J by 5 bases, with 12 bases between. The CDR3 loop spans 14 amino acids. The CDR3 bases are TGTGCCAGCAGCTTGGACATCGTAAATGAAAAACTGTTTTTT. Protein product: CASSLDIVNEKLFF.

CDR3 sequence reads: CASSDRIEAFF. The CDR3 coding sequence is TGTGCCAGCAGTGATCGCATCGAAGCTTTCTTT. The chain links TRBV6-4 to TRBJ1-1, with D hard to call. The CDR3 has 11 residues. The germline gives CDR1 MRHNA, CDR2 SNTAGT. Trimming stripped 3 bases from V and 8 bases from J, with 7 bases between.

The V and J genes are TRBV7-2 and TRBJ1-2, with 10 bases fitting TRBD1. Per the germline V gene, CDR1 is SGHTA and CDR2 is FQGNSA. V shed 5 bases and J 8 bases; nucleotides not matched to a gene: 11. The CDR3 contains 15 residues. In DNA form, the CDR3 reads TGTGCCAGCAGCGCCGTAGGGACAGGGGTTTGGGGCTACACCTTC. Translated, it gives CASSAVGTGVWGYTF.

The sample holds a few counts of this clone. The rearrangement uses TRBV5-4 and TRBJ1-1; TRBD1 matches at 8 bases. Looked up from germline, CDR1 is SGHNT and CDR2 is YYREEE (reference sequence). V was clipped by 6 bases and J by 3 bases; unmatched bases: 7. This CDR3 is 14 amino acids long. The CDR3 protein is CASTRDRLYTEAFF. Here the CDR3 DNA reads TGTGCCAGCACCCGGGACAGGTTATACACTGAAGCTTTCTTT. The variable domain in full, with the rest retrieved from reference TRBV5-4 and TRBJ1-1, is ETGVTQSPTHLIKTRGQQVTLRCSSQSGHNTVSWYQQALGQGPQFIFQYYREEENGRGNFPPRFSGLQFPNYSSELNVNALELDDSALYLCASTRDRLYTEAFFGQGTRLTVV.

The chain uses TRBV6-5 and TRBJ1-1; 7 bases are a match to TRBD1. The junction had 4 bases not matched to a gene; V was cut back by 6 bases and J by 0 bases. The CDR3 is made up of 14 amino acids. In germline, CDR1 is MNHEY, CDR2 SVGAGI. The CDR3 here is CASRKQGLNTEAFF. The CDR3, as DNA: TGTGCCAGCAGAAAACAGGGGTTGAACACTGAAGCTTTCTTT.

The chain uses TRBV19 and TRBJ1-5; no definite D call. CDR1 is LNHDA, CDR2 SQIVND, per germline (reference sequence). Trimming removed 6 bases at V and 8 bases at J, with 17 bases between. The CDR3 spans 14 residues. In nucleotides, the CDR3 is TGTGCCAGTAGCCTAGGACCGCTATGGGAGCCCCAGCATTTT. It specifies CASSLGPLWEPQHF.

A few counts support this clone. The chain employs TRBV14 and TRBJ1-2; D not certain. CDR1 and CDR2 (germline): SGHDN, FVKESK. V lost 4 bases to trimming and J lost 7 bases, with 13 bases between them. The CDR3 is 13 residues long. The DNA of the CDR3 is TGTGCCAGCAGCCTCAGTGTAGCGGTTGGCTACACCTTC. Protein sequence: CASSLSVAVGYTF.

The chain is built from TRBV9 and TRBJ1-3, with D perhaps TRBD1 (6 bases). CDR1 and CDR2 (germline): SGDLS, YYNGEE. The CDR3 consists of 15 residues. V shed 3 bases and J shed 4 bases, with 14 bases lying between them. DNA of the CDR3: TGTGCCAGCAGCGCAGGGACACCCGGAGGAAACACCATATATTTT. This sequence encodes CASSAGTPGGNTIYF. Drawing the rest from reference TRBV9 and TRBJ1-3, the complete variable domain is DSGVTQTPKHLITATGQRVTLRCSPRSGDLSVYWYQQSLDQGLQFLIQYYNGEERAKGNILERFSAQQFPDLHSELNLSSLELGDSALYFCASSAGTPGGNTIYFGEGSWLTVV.